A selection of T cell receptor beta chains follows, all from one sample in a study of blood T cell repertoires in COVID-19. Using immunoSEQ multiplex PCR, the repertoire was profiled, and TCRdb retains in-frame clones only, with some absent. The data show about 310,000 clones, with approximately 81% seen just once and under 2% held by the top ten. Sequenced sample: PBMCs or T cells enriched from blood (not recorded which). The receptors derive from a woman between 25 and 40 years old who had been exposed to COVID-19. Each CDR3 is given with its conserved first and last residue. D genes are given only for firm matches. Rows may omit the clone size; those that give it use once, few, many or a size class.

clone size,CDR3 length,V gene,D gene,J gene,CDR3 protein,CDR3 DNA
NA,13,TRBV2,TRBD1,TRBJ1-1,CASEGQGNTEAFF,TGTGCCAGCGAGGGACAGGGGAACACTGAAGCTTTCTTT
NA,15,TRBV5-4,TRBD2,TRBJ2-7,CASSTLPGLESEQYF,TGTGCCAGCAGCACCTTACCGGGACTAGAATCCGAGCAGTACTTC
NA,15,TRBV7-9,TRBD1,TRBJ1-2,CASSLPRGQGYGYTF,TGTGCCAGCAGCTTACCTCGGGGACAGGGGTATGGCTACACCTTC
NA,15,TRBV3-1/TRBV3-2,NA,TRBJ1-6,CASSQGADGNSPLHF,TGTGCCAGCAGCCAGGGGGCAGATGGTAATTCACCCCTCCACTTT
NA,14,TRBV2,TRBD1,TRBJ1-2,CAINGQGVNYGYTF,TGTGCCATCAACGGACAGGGGGTGAACTATGGCTACACCTTC
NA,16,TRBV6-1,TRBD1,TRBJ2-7,CASSGALTGGIYEQYF,TGTGCCAGCAGTGGGGCGCTGACAGGGGGCATCTACGAGCAGTACTTC
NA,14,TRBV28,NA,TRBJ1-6,CASSFTAIWSPLHF,TGTGCCAGCAGTTTCACAGCAATTTGGTCACCCCTCCACTTT
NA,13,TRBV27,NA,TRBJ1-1,CASSLGQNTEAFF,TGTGCCAGCAGTTTAGGACAGAACACTGAAGCTTTCTTT
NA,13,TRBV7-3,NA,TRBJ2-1,CASAGVSGYEQFF,TGTGCCAGCGCCGGGGTCTCCGGTTATGAGCAGTTCTTC
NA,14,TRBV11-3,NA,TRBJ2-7,CASSSPQDPYEQYF,TGTGCCAGCAGCTCCCCCCAGGATCCCTACGAGCAGTACTTC
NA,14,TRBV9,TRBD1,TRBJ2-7,CASSREGGWDEQYF,TGTGCCAGCAGCCGCGAAGGGGGCTGGGACGAGCAGTACTTC
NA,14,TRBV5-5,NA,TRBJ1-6,CASSLPEREPPLHF,TGTGCCAGCAGCCTTCCTGAGAGGGAGCCACCCCTCCACTTT
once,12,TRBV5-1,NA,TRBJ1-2,CASSLAGNGYTF,TGCGCCAGCAGCTTGGCGGGGAATGGCTACACCTTC
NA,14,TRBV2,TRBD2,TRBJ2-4,CASSESGGRRIQYF,TGTGCCAGCAGTGAATCGGGGGGGCGCCGCATTCAGTACTTC
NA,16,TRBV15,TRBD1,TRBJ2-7,CATSRDRGGGSYEQYF,TGTGCCACCAGCAGAGATCGAGGGGGCGGATCATACGAGCAGTACTTC
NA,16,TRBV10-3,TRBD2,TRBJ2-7,CAISYPPGLATYEQYF,TGTGCCATCAGCTATCCCCCGGGACTAGCGACCTACGAGCAGTACTTC
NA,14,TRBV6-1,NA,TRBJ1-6,CASSDSRVHSPLHF,TGTGCCAGCAGTGATTCGAGGGTACATTCACCCCTCCACTTT
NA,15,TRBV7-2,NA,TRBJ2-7,CASSMTGLGLYEQYF,TGTGCCAGCAGCATGACAGGCCTTGGTCTCTACGAGCAGTACTTC
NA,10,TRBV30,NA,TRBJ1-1,CAWSGSEAFF,TGTGCCTGGAGTGGTTCGGAAGCTTTCTTT
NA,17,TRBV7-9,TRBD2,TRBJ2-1,CASRPDTGLAGRNEQFF,TGTGCCAGCAGGCCCGATACGGGACTAGCGGGACGAAATGAGCAGTTCTTC
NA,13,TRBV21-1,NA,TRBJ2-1,CARGGTGGDEQFF,TGTGCCAGGGGCGGGACAGGGGGCGATGAGCAGTTCTTC
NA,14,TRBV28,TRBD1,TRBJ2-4,CASSPTGEWPIQYF,TGTGCCAGCAGTCCGACAGGGGAATGGCCCATTCAGTACTTC
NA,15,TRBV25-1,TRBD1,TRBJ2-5,CASSESLGQSETQYF,TGTGCCAGCAGTGAATCTTTGGGACAGTCGGAGACCCAGTACTTC
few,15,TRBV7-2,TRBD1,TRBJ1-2,CASSAMDRGRNGYTF,TGTGCCAGCAGCGCGATGGACAGGGGGCGCAATGGCTACACCTTC
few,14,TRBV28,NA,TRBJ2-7,CASLDPVTGSEQYF,TGTGCCAGCCTCGACCCGGTAACTGGGAGCGAGCAGTACTTC
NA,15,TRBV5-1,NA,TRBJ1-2,CASSLDHPGVEGYTF,TGCGCCAGCAGCTTGGACCACCCCGGGGTGGAAGGCTACACCTTC
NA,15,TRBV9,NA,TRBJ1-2,CASSREPEVSYGYTF,TGTGCCAGCAGCCGTGAGCCCGAAGTCTCTTATGGCTACACCTTC
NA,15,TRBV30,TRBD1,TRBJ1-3,CAWGLTGSSGNTIYF,TGTGCCTGGGGGTTGACAGGGAGCTCTGGAAACACCATATATTTT
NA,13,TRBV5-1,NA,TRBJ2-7,CASSPTGAYEQYF,TGCGCCAGCAGCCCGACAGGTGCCTACGAGCAGTACTTC
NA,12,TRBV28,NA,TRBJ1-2,CASSRFTGGYTF,TGTGCCAGCTCACGATTCACAGGGGGCTACACCTTC
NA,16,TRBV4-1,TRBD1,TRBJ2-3,CASSQVGTGGTDTQYF,TGCGCCAGCAGCCAAGTGGGGACAGGAGGCACAGATACGCAGTATTTT
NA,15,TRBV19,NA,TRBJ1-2,CASSQSGVREDGYTF,TGTGCCAGTAGCCAATCCGGGGTAAGGGAGGATGGCTACACCTTC
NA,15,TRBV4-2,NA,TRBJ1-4,CASSQDQRGSEKLFF,TGTGCCAGCAGCCAAGATCAGAGGGGGAGCGAAAAACTGTTTTTT
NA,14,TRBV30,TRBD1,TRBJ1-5,CAWSVQGADQPQHF,TGTGCCTGGAGTGTTCAGGGGGCGGATCAGCCCCAGCATTTT
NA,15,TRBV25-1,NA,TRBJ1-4,CASSEAQGSNEKLFF,TGTGCCAGCAGTGAAGCACAGGGCTCTAATGAAAAACTGTTTTTT
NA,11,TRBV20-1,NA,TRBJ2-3,CSPGNPDTQYF,TGCAGTCCGGGTAATCCAGATACGCAGTATTTT
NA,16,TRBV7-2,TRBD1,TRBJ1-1,CASSFRGRGLNTEAFF,TGTGCCAGCAGCTTCAGGGGGCGCGGGCTGAACACTGAAGCTTTCTTT
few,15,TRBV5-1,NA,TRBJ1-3,CASSERQGTGNTIYF,TGCGCCAGCAGCGAGCGGCAGGGGACTGGAAACACCATATATTTT
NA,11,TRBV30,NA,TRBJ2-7,CAWSLFYEQYF,TGTGCCTGGAGTCTTTTCTACGAGCAGTACTTC
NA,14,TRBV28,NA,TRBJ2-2,CAYESGTNTGELFF,TGTGCCTATGAATCCGGGACGAACACCGGGGAGCTGTTTTTT
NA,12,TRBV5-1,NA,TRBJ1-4,CASSLAGEKLFF,TGCGCCAGCAGCTTGGCAGGGGAGAAACTGTTTTTT
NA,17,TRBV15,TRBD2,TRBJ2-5,CATSRVSAGGLGETQYF,TGTGCCACCAGCAGAGTATCGGCGGGGGGGCTCGGTGAGACCCAGTACTTC